This TCR beta chain was recorded in a study of blood T cell repertoires in COVID-19. Study in general: Sites in the United States, Italy and Spain provided acute and convalescent COVID-19 samples. T cells, B-cell-depleted T cells, or PBMCs provided the cDNA or gDNA that served as material.

Germline CDR1 reads SGHVS; CDR2 reads FQNEAQ. Trimming took 7 bases from V and 4 from J; bases not matched to a gene: 24. The length of the CDR3 is 20 residues. Per the study methods: Amplification from reference gene primers served as the basis for estimated nucleated cell counts. Some clones are missing from TCRdb's copy, which holds only in-frame ones; the method was immunoSEQ multiplex PCR. For V, J and clone size, that table is used; D and trimming come from the DNA. The sample holds over 100,000 clones, over 60% seen once. This clonotype was obtained from a woman in her 70s with acute or convalescent COVID-19. The sequenced material came from peripheral blood. The V call is TRBV7-8, the J call TRBJ2-5, with TRBD2 matching 10 bases. In DNA, the CDR3 is TGTGCCAGCACCATGCTAGCGGGGGTCACCCATGGACAAGAGATAGAGACCCAGTACTTC. Protein sequence: CASTMLAGVTHGQEIETQYF.